This T cell receptor (beta chain) was sequenced for a study of blood T cell repertoires in COVID-19. Produced via immunoSEQ multiplex PCR; TCRdb's table is partial and in-frame only. The data contain over 200,000 clones, under 90% of them singletons. This clone appeared once. V gave up 3 bases and J gave up 0 bases, with 4 bases separating them. CDR3 length: 12 residues. CDR1 is SGHDT and CDR2 is YYEEEE in the germline V gene. The V gene is TRBV5-6, the J gene TRBJ2-7; D is undetermined. The sequenced material came from peripheral blood. The clonotype comes from a woman of 80 years or more with active or convalescent COVID-19. The CDR3 DNA reads as TGTGCCAGCAGCTGGAGCTCCTACGAGCAGTACTTC. This translates into CASSWSSYEQYF.